The 5 T cell receptor beta chains presented below share a single source sample, sequenced in a study of cytomegalovirus exposure and HLA in healthy donors. PCR amplification relied on 60 Vbeta primers (plus 13 Jbeta primers). TCRdb's table, derived via immunoSEQ multiplex PCR, lists solely in-frame clones and lacks some. Of about 150,000 clones listed, roughly four fifths are singletons. Sequencing was carried out using PBMCs. Receptor source: a man between 40 and 49 years old in good health and CMV-seropositive.

The chain has TRBV4-3 and TRBJ2-1; TRBD1 matches at 9 bases. Germline loops: CDR1 LGHNA, CDR2 YSLEER. This CDR3 has 15 amino acids. V lost 4 bases, J lost 4 bases, and 5 bases stayed unmatched. For the CDR3, the DNA is TGCGCCAGCAGCCCGGGACAGGGTCTTTACAATGAGCAGTTCTTC. Translation: CASSPGQGLYNEQFF.

The chain joins TRBV5-4 to TRBJ1-3, with TRBD1 matching 7 bases. Looked up from germline, CDR1 is SGHNT and CDR2 is YYREEE (reference sequence). The CDR3 has 17 residues. J was trimmed by 0 bases and V by 0 bases; bases with no gene match: 6. The CDR3 region has the DNA TGTGCCAGCAGCTTGGCCAGTGGACAGGCCTCTGGAAACACCATATATTTT. This encodes CASSLASGQASGNTIYF.

The chain carries TRBV5-1 and TRBJ2-4; 7 bases match TRBD1. The CDR3 totals 13 residues. V lost 2 bases to trimming and J lost 5 bases; unmatched junction nucleotides: 1. Germline V gene lookup returns CDR1 SGHRS and CDR2 YFSETQ. The CDR3 protein is CASSFQGENIQYF. The DNA for the CDR3 is TGCGCCAGCAGCTTTCAGGGGGAAAACATTCAGTACTTC.

This clone was seen a few times. The chain joins TRBV15 to TRBJ1-2; tentatively, D is TRBD1 (5 bases). V lost 2 bases and J 8 bases, leaving 18 bases between the germline ends. Per the germline V gene, CDR1 is LNHNV and CDR2 is YYDKDF (reference sequence). The CDR3 has 15 residues. The CDR3 DNA reads TGTGCCACCAGCAGATCCCACTCCCTCAGGGTGGGCTACACCTTC. Its protein is CATSRSHSLRVGYTF.

J is TRBJ2-7 and V is TRBV7-9; the match to TRBD2 covers 7 bases. Losses at the gene ends were 5 bases for V and 0 bases for J; bases not matched to a gene: 7. The germline gives CDR1 SEHNR, CDR2 FQNEAQ (reference sequence). This CDR3 has 15 residues. In DNA, the CDR3 is TGTGCCAGCAGCCCAAGTGGCGGGAGCTCCTACGAGCAGTACTTC. Translation: CASSPSGGSSYEQYF.